These 17 T cell receptor beta chains were all obtained from the same sample, sequenced in a study of CD8+ T cells in alopecia areata (dated by TCRdb to the late 2010s). Library prep was done by the immunoSEQ multiplex PCR assay. RNA was extracted from all samples and reverse transcribed into cDNA as template for TCR sequencing. TCRdb provides this immuneACCESS table in a form limited to in-frame rearrangements. Some clones are lacking; in checked studies, under half of them reflect an unresolved V gene, and why the rest are absent is not known. The sample table contains roughly 200,000 clones; only one count was recorded for about 60% of them. Around an eighth of the sample goes to the ten largest clones. The sample's time point label is to be understood as: less than 30 weeks on oral tofacitinib. Read against the paper, the sample's treatment or condition label means: oral pan-JAK inhibitor, 5-10 mg twice daily.

This material consisted of CD8+ T cells sorted from blood, taken at week 24, from a patient treated with tofacitinib. The receptor set was obtained from a human donor with alopecia areata.

A remark on this clone: Distinct nucleotide sequences in the sample also encode this CDR3. The genes are TRBV5-1 and TRBJ2-7; no firm D call. Deletions cut 2 bases from V and 4 bases from J, with 4 bases between. This CDR3 contains 11 residues. Looked up from germline, CDR1 is SGHRS and CDR2 is YFSETQ. Here the CDR3 DNA reads TGCGCCAGCAGCTTTGGGTACGAGCAGTACTTC. It translates to CASSFGYEQYF.

On this clone itself: Other DNA sequences in the sample encode the same CDR3. The chain has TRBV20-1 and TRBJ1-1, with a tentative D call TRBD1 (5 bases). Germline-derived CDR1 and CDR2 are DFQATT and SNEGSKA (reference sequence). V lost 6 bases and J 7 bases, leaving 12 bases between the germline ends. The CDR3 spans 11 residues. Here the CDR3 DNA reads TGCAGTGCACCCCGGGACGGTGAAGCTTTCTTT. Protein product: CSAPRDGEAFF.

A few counts support this clone. The V gene is TRBV2, the J gene TRBJ2-7, with 9 bases aligning to TRBD2. The germline CDR1 and CDR2 sequences are SNHLY and FYNNEI. The ends lost 9 bases at V and 3 bases at J; junction bases unmatched: 9. This CDR3 has 14 residues. CDR3 region: CASMMAGGYYEQYF. In DNA, the CDR3 is TGTGCCAGTATGATGGCGGGGGGGTACTACGAGCAGTACTTC.

J is TRBJ2-1 and V is TRBV1; the table's TRBD2 call for D was not verified on the DNA. TRBV1 is termed a pseudogene. The CDR3 is made up of 16 amino acids. CDR3 loop: CTSSQRVRAEYNEQFF. Written as DNA, the CDR3 is TGCACCAGCAGCCAACGGGTGAGGGCGGAATACAATGAGCAGTTCTTC.

J is TRBJ2-7 and V is TRBV27; 7 bases align to TRBD1. J was trimmed by 0 bases and V by 6 bases; bases with no gene match: 5. The CDR3 has 14 amino acids. Per the germline V gene, CDR1 is MNHEY and CDR2 is SMNVEV (reference sequence). The CDR3 region is CASSRPGGSYEQYF. The CDR3 DNA is TGTGCCAGCAGCAGACCAGGGGGCTCCTACGAGCAGTACTTC.

This clone was seen a few times. The chain employs TRBV29-1 and TRBJ1-2; D not resolved. Germline CDR1 is SQVTM and CDR2 is ANQGSEA. The length of the CDR3 is 11 residues. CDR3 amino acids: CSAELLGGYTF. In DNA, the CDR3 is TGCAGTGCTGAACTTCTGGGTGGCTACACCTTC.

This chain joins TRBV5-6 and TRBJ1-2; D is ambiguous. V was pared by 0 bases and J by 12 bases, with 12 bases between. CDR1 and CDR2 from the germline V gene are SGHDT and YYEEEE. The CDR3 spans 12 residues. CDR3: CASSLGPLVDTF. In DNA form, the CDR3 reads TGTGCCAGCAGCTTGGGGCCCCTAGTCGACACCTTC.

The rearrangement links TRBV15 to TRBJ2-1; D uncertain. The ends were cut back, 0 bases at V and 7 bases at J, with 10 bases in the middle. The germline gives CDR1 LNHNV, CDR2 YYDKDF (reference sequence). This CDR3 has 14 amino acids. The CDR3 protein is CATSRDRGGNEQFF. DNA for the CDR3: TGTGCCACCAGCAGAGATCGAGGTGGGAATGAGCAGTTCTTC.

With regard to this clone: The sample contains more than one DNA sequence encoding this CDR3. This chain joins TRBV19 and TRBJ2-7; the match to TRBD1 covers 8 bases. Germline V CDR1 and CDR2: LNHDA, SQIVND (reference sequence). The CDR3 consists of 14 residues. V lost 5 bases to trimming and J lost 3 bases; unmatched junction nucleotides: 6. The CDR3 sequence: CASSAGTGDYEQYF. CDR3 nucleotides: TGTGCCAGTAGTGCCGGGACAGGAGACTACGAGCAGTACTTC.

The table lists this clone with a few counts. The chain is built from TRBV7-9 and TRBJ2-2, with D maybe TRBD2 (6 bases). V dropped 1 base and J dropped 5 bases, with 8 bases sitting between them. This CDR3 region has 14 residues. Germline CDR1 is SEHNR and CDR2 is FQNEAQ (reference sequence). CDR3 in DNA: TGTGCCAGCAGCTTAGGTAGCGGAACCGGGGAGCTGTTTTTT. Amino acids: CASSLGSGTGELFF. Based on the CDR3 plus reference TRBV7-9 and TRBJ2-2, the full variable domain is DTGVSQNPRHKITKRGQNVTFRCDPISEHNRLYWYRQTLGQGPEFLTYFQNEAQLEKSRLLSDRFSAERPKGSFSTLEIQRTEQGDSAMYLCASSLGSGTGELFFGEGSRLTVL.

In this sample, this clone turned up once. The chain employs TRBV4-1 and TRBJ2-5, with D unclear. Trimming pared 1 base from V and 1 base from J, leaving 19 bases between. CDR1 is MGHRA, CDR2 YSYEKL, per germline. The CDR3 length is 18 residues. CDR3 sequence: CASSQVFGEPGPQETQYF. The CDR3 nucleotides are TGCGCCAGCAGCCAAGTATTTGGCGAGCCTGGCCCCCAAGAGACCCAGTACTTC.

This clone came up many times. Other nucleotide sequences from this sample produce the same CDR3. This chain joins TRBV19 and TRBJ1-5; a possible D gene is TRBD1 (6 bases). Trimming pared 3 bases from V and 0 bases from J, leaving 12 bases between. The CDR3 runs to 16 residues. The V gene's germline CDR1 is LNHDA and CDR2 SQIVND (reference sequence). CDR3 in DNA: TGTGCCAGTAGTATTACAGGGTCGCATAGCAATCAGCCCCAGCATTTT. Translating gives CASSITGSHSNQPQHF.

The V and J genes are TRBV2 and TRBJ2-1; D is possibly TRBD1 or TRBD2 (5 bases each). The germline CDR1 and CDR2 sequences are SNHLY and FYNNEI. V lost 6 bases and J 12 bases, leaving 12 bases between the germline ends. This CDR3 is 11 amino acids long. This chain's CDR3 is CASRVGESQFF. CDR3 in DNA: TGTGCCAGCAGGGTGGGGGAGTCGCAGTTCTTC.

The chain has TRBV5-1 and TRBJ1-1; D might be TRBD1 (5 bases). V gave up 2 bases and J gave up 1 base, with 9 bases separating them. Per germline, CDR1 SGHRS and CDR2 YFSETQ. This CDR3 spans 14 amino acids. CDR3 coding DNA: TGCGCCAGCAGCTTAAGTAGGGGGAACACTGAAGCTTTCTTT. Its translation: CASSLSRGNTEAFF.

This clone was seen a few times. The rearrangement joins TRBV5-1 to TRBJ2-3; weak D call: TRBD2 (5 bases). The CDR3 spans 15 residues. From germline, CDR1 is SGHRS and CDR2 YFSETQ. Trimming removed 3 bases at V and 5 bases at J, with 16 bases between. In nucleotides, the CDR3 is TGCGCCAGCAGCTCCGAGGCCTCGGCGGGAGATACGCAGTATTTT. Translation: CASSSEASAGDTQYF.

V usage is TRBV10-3 and J usage is TRBJ1-5; 9 bases line up with TRBD1. CDR3 length: 18 amino acids. Trimming removed 0 bases from V and 6 bases from J; junction bases left unmatched: 12. CDR1 is ENHRY, CDR2 SYGVKD, per germline. In DNA, the CDR3 is TGTGCCATCAGTGAGTCGATAACGGGCAGACAGGGGGGTCAGCCCCAGCATTTT. Translating gives CAISESITGRQGGQPQHF.

The rearrangement uses TRBV19 and TRBJ1-1; 7 bases line up with TRBD1. CDR1 and CDR2 from the germline V gene are LNHDA and SQIVND (reference sequence). Unmatched junction bases numbered 9, after V lost 5 bases and J lost 3 bases. CDR3 length: 15 residues. This chain's CDR3 is CASSSFSGGYTEAFF. CDR3 bases: TGTGCCAGTAGTTCTTTTTCAGGGGGTTACACTGAAGCTTTCTTT.